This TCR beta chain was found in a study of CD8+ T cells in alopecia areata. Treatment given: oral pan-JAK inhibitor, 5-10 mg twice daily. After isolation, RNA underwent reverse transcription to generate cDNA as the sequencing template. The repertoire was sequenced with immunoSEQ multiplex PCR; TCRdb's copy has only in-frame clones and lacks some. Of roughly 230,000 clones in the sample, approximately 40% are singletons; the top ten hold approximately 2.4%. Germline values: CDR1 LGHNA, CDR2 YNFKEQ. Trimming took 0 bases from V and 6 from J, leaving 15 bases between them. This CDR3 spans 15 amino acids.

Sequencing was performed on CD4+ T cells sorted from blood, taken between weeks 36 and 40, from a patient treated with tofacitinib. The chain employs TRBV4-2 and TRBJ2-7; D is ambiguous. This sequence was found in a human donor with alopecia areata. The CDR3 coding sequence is TGTGCCAGCAGCCAAGATCGAAACTCCCCCCTCGAGCAGTACTTC. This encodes CASSQDRNSPLEQYF.